This is a list of T cell receptor beta chains from one sample in a study of naive and memory T cell subsets. In TCRdb, the UMI-ligation and nested PCR reads were re-called with MiXCR into one record per CDR3 protein. In the table there are over 110,000 distinct CDR3 sequences, around 21% of which are singletons. Sequences were obtained from naive CD8+ T cells from blood. Receptor source: a human donor in good health. CDR3s include the opening cysteine and the closing phenylalanine or tryptophan. The D gene is left open where the match is weak. Size values are once, few and many counts, or a class for expanded clones, and some rows have none.

j_call	v_call	d_call	clone_size	cdr3_length	cdr3_aa	cdr3_nt
TRBJ1-1	TRBV6-6	NA	few	14	CASSYDTSGGEAFF	TGTGCCAGCAGTTACGACACTTCGGGGGGTGAAGCTTTCTTT
TRBJ2-1	TRBV3-1	NA	NA	14	CASSQVGYYNEQFF	TGTGCCAGCAGCCAAGTAGGCTACTACAATGAGCAGTTCTTC
TRBJ2-7	TRBV7-8	NA	few	13	CASSPGTRDEQYF	TGTGCCAGCAGCCCCGGGACACGCGACGAGCAGTACTTC
TRBJ2-2	TRBV5-6	NA	NA	13	CASSLALSGELFF	TGTGCCAGCAGCTTGGCGCTGTCGGGGGAGCTGTTTTTT
TRBJ2-7	TRBV6-1	TRBD1	few	15	CASSEGTGEGYEQYF	TGTGCCAGCAGTGAAGGGACAGGGGAGGGATACGAGCAGTACTTC
TRBJ2-1	TRBV28	TRBD2	NA	17	CASSPLTGEGLYNEQFF	TGTGCCAGCAGTCCCCTCACCGGGGAGGGCCTCTACAATGAGCAGTTCTTC
TRBJ2-7	TRBV28	NA	NA	14	CASSLWGVGYEQYF	TGTGCCAGCAGTTTATGGGGGGTAGGCTACGAGCAGTACTTC
TRBJ2-1	TRBV5-1	TRBD2	few	12	CASSWDSGNLFF	TGCGCCAGCAGCTGGGATAGCGGGAATCTGTTCTTC
TRBJ2-1	TRBV6-5	TRBD1	NA	16	CASSFIRDRAYNEQFF	TGTGCCAGCAGTTTCATCCGGGACAGGGCCTACAATGAGCAGTTCTTC
TRBJ1-5	TRBV6-2/TRBV6-3	NA	few	14	CASRIKGYNQPQHF	TGTGCCAGCAGAATTAAGGGGTACAATCAGCCCCAGCATTTT
TRBJ1-1	TRBV7-9	NA	few	10	CASSRAEAFF	TGTGCCAGCAGCAGGGCTGAAGCTTTCTTT
TRBJ2-2	TRBV6-2/TRBV6-3	NA	many	12	CASSYLPGELFF	TGTGCCAGCAGTTATCTCCCCGGGGAGCTGTTTTTT
TRBJ2-7	TRBV29-1	NA	few	13	CSVAREVDNEQYF	TGCAGCGTTGCCCGAGAGGTGGATAACGAGCAGTACTTC
TRBJ1-1	TRBV9	NA	NA	17	CASSPRIGMGMNTEAFF	TGTGCCAGCAGCCCCCGAATAGGAATGGGCATGAACACTGAAGCTTTCTTT
TRBJ2-1	TRBV9	NA	NA	15	CASSVVWQTSNEQFF	TGTGCCAGCAGCGTAGTTTGGCAGACCTCCAATGAGCAGTTCTTC
TRBJ2-5	TRBV11-2	NA	few	15	CASSGGAPEGETQYF	TGTGCCAGCAGTGGGGGCGCACCAGAGGGAGAGACCCAGTACTTC
TRBJ2-7	TRBV15	TRBD1	many	14	CATSTGTGAYEQYF	TGTGCCACCAGTACCGGGACAGGGGCCTACGAGCAGTACTTC
TRBJ2-1	TRBV5-1	TRBD2	NA	16	CASTWVASGSYNEQFF	TGCGCCAGCACCTGGGTGGCTAGCGGGAGTTACAATGAGCAGTTCTTC
TRBJ2-7	TRBV13	NA	NA	13	CASSRRGDYEQYF	TGTGCCAGCAGTCGCCGGGGCGACTACGAGCAGTACTTC
TRBJ2-2	TRBV6-5	NA	NA	16	CASSYRADLRAGELFF	TGTGCCAGCAGTTACCGGGCAGACCTCCGGGCTGGGGAGCTGTTTTTT
TRBJ2-7	TRBV20-1	TRBD1	NA	14	CSARGDRAAYEQYF	TGCAGTGCTAGGGGGGACAGGGCCGCCTACGAGCAGTACTTC
TRBJ1-5	TRBV12-3/TRBV12-4	NA	NA	15	CASSFHPYSNQPQHF	TGTGCCAGCAGCTTCCACCCTTATAGCAATCAGCCCCAGCATTTT
TRBJ2-7	TRBV7-9	TRBD2	NA	14	CASNSETSGSKQYF	TGTGCCAGCAACTCGGAGACTAGCGGGTCCAAGCAGTACTTC
TRBJ2-7	TRBV20-1	NA	NA	13	CSARGQGDYEQYF	TGCAGTGCTAGGGGTCAGGGAGACTACGAGCAGTACTTC
TRBJ1-1	TRBV10-3	NA	NA	12	CAISESRAEAFF	TGTGCCATCAGTGAGTCTCGGGCTGAAGCTTTCTTT
TRBJ2-7	TRBV5-1	NA	NA	12	CASSLAGNEQYF	TGCGCCAGCAGCTTGGCGGGGAACGAGCAGTACTTC
TRBJ2-1	TRBV25-1	NA	few	12	CASSYLSGEQFF	TGTGCCAGCAGCTACCTGTCCGGTGAGCAGTTCTTC
TRBJ2-2	TRBV7-2	NA	NA	15	CASSLEGGGTGELFF	TGTGCCAGCAGCTTAGAAGGAGGGGGGACCGGGGAGCTGTTTTTT
TRBJ1-1	TRBV27	NA	few	15	CASSLYGLGYTEAFF	TGTGCCAGCAGTTTGTATGGTCTGGGGTACACTGAAGCTTTCTTT
TRBJ2-3	TRBV28	NA	few	14	CASSSQKDVGTQYF	TGTGCCAGCAGTTCTCAAAAGGATGTCGGTACGCAGTATTTT
TRBJ2-1	TRBV7-2	NA	few	12	CASSYVLNEQFF	TGTGCCAGCAGCTATGTCCTTAATGAGCAGTTCTTC
TRBJ2-2	TRBV29-1	NA	NA	13	CSATGLGTGELFF	TGCAGCGCTACAGGGTTGGGCACCGGGGAGCTGTTTTTT
TRBJ2-5	TRBV24-1	TRBD1	NA	15	CATSDPGQGAETQYF	TGTGCCACCAGTGATCCGGGACAGGGGGCTGAGACCCAGTACTTC
TRBJ2-5	TRBV28	NA	NA	13	CASSLQGGETQYF	TGTGCCAGCAGTCTACAGGGAGGGGAGACCCAGTACTTC
TRBJ2-7	TRBV11-2	NA	few	14	CASSLGSRAYEQYF	TGTGCCAGCAGCTTAGGGAGCAGGGCTTACGAGCAGTACTTC